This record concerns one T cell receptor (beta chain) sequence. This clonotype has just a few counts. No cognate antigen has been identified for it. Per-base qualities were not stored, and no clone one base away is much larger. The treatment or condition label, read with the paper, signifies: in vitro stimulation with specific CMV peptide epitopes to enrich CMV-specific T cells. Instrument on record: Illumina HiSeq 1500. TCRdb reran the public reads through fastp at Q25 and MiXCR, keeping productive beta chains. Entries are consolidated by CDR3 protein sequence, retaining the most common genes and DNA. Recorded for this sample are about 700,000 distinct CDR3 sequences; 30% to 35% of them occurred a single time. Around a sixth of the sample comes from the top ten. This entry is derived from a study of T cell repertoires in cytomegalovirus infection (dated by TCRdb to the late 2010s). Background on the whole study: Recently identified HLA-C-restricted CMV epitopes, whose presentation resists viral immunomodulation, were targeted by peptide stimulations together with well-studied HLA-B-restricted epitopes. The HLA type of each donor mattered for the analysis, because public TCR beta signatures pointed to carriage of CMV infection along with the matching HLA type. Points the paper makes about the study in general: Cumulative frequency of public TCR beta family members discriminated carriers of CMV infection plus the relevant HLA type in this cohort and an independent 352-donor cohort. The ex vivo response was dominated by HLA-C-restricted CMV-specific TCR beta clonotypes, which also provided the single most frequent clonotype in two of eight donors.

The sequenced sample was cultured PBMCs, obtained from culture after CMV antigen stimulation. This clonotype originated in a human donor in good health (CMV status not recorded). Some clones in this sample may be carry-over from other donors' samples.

The DNA sequence is given as TGTGCCAGCAGCTTAGGATTTAGGGGACAGCTTTACAATGAGCAGTTCTTC. Its amino acids are CASSLGFRGQLYNEQFF. The rearrangement combines TRBV11-2 with TRBJ2-1, with 7 bases matching TRBD1. V lost 1 base and J lost 4 bases, and the count of bases not matched to a germline gene is 10. CDR1 SGHAT and CDR2 FQNNGV were looked up in the germline V gene. Measured from the cysteine to the phenylalanine, the CDR3 is 17 residues long. The entry retains the CDR3 DNA only, 51 bases that are in frame from base 1.